This T cell receptor beta chain was identified during a study of regulatory T cells in long-lasting Graves disease (dated by TCRdb to the early 2020s). Background for the entire study: Persistent Graves' disease was defined as persistently positive TSH receptor autoantibodies together with antithyroid drug treatment for over 5 years. A total of some 33 samples were covered by TCR sequencing, comprising about 13 persistent and roughly 20 newly diagnosed Graves' disease patients. Antithyroid drugs had been taken for approximately 10 years on average by persistent Graves' disease patients in the clinical cohort. Peripheral blood TCR sequencing and RNA sequencing compared persistent Graves' disease patients with newly diagnosed Graves' disease patients. The study was registered as a clinical trial and conducted in China.

Based on the germline V gene (reference sequence), the CDR1 and CDR2 sequences are SEHNR and FQNEAQ. The CDR3 holds 14 amino acids from the cysteine to the phenylalanine. Of all the DNA, just the CDR3 is kept, 42 bases in frame from base 1. Cut back by 6 bases and 2 bases, the V and J ends lie 13 bases apart. Library construction relied on multiplex PCR. The data were produced on an Illumina HiSeq 4000. To build TCR beta libraries, CDR3 regions were amplified by Arm-PCR using iRepertoire HTBI primers. PCR products were gel purified before sequencing. As for the authors' bioinformatics: Gene usage analysis of CDR3 amino acid clonotypes relied on the 62 TRBV and 12 to 15 TRBJ segments identified across samples. Filtered high-quality paired reads were merged into contigs using COPE and FqMerger. Contigs were aligned with BLAST to IMGT TRBV, TRBD and TRBJ reference genes, and CDR3 was defined per IMGT. Clonotypes above 0.1% frequency were classified as highly expanded clones. Shannon entropy was used to measure repertoire diversity, and the Gini coefficient was used to measure V-J evenness. A clonotype found in more than one individual was treated as public. TCRdb trimmed the raw reads at Q25, called clones with MiXCR and kept productive beta chains. Rows with one shared CDR3 protein collapse into an entry with the most common genes and DNA. Here the V and J calls rest on TCRdb's processing, not on the authors' analysis. The sample includes approximately 440,000 distinct CDR3 sequences, with around a quarter observed a single time. The top ten clonotypes cover over 25% of the sample.

This clonotype has just one count. What antigen it recognizes has not been identified. No much larger clone exists at a distance of one base, and base qualities are not known. One read yields weak evidence. Summary of the overall study and its limitations: The study examined only peripheral blood because the primary lesion, thyroid tissue, could not be accessed. Persistent disease showed preferential use of TRBV28, TRBJ1-2 and TRBJ2-5, whereas newly diagnosed disease favored TRBV20-1 and TRBJ2-1. As a limitation, the authors acknowledged that the small sample size may reduce accuracy. Lower TCR Shannon entropy and fewer highly expanded clones were observed in persistent Graves' disease patients than in newly diagnosed patients, which suggested clonal expansion. Sequencing and analysis were limited to the TCR beta chain. Persistent patients shared more public clonotypes among themselves (2,741) than newly diagnosed patients did (roughly 920).

The time point label corresponds to: persistent/refractory GD, antithyroid drugs over 5 years with positive TRAb. RNA was extracted from PBMCs in TRIzol for both TCR sequencing and RNA sequencing. The diagnosis of Graves' disease followed American Thyroid Association guidelines. The patients came from an endocrinology department in Xi'an, China. From each patient, around 8.3 milliliters of peripheral blood was collected into an EDTA anticoagulant tube. Ficoll Paque Plus density gradient separation was used to isolate PBMCs, and no further T cell sorting was done. An Agilent 2100 Bioanalyzer and agarose gel were used to assess RNA quality, and a NanoDrop 2000 was used to measure RNA concentration.

The chain links TRBV7-9 with TRBJ2-5; the D gene lacks a confident call. This TCR was recovered from a female donor with Graves disease. This specimen was peripheral blood mononuclear cells (PBMCs), taken when the disease was refractory, from a patient treated with antithyroid drugs. The nucleotide sequence is TGTGCCAGCAGTTTCGGACGCAGTCAAGAGACCCAGTACTTC. It specifies CASSFGRSQETQYF.